The rows below give T cell receptor beta chains drawn from one sample of a study of blood T cell repertoires in COVID-19. Clones were sequenced by immunoSEQ multiplex PCR, and TCRdb holds only the in-frame ones, with some missing. The top ten hold about 5.9% of the sample, which has 200,000 to 250,000 clones, roughly nine tenths seen once. Sequenced: peripheral blood. These receptors all come from a man in his fifties or sixties with acute or convalescent COVID-19. Each CDR3 is given with its conserved first and last residue. D genes are given only for firm matches. Clone size appears in some rows only: once, few, many, or a class for an expanded clone.

clone size: -
J gene: TRBJ2-7
V gene: TRBV13
D gene: -
CDR3 protein: CASRAGLQSSYEQYF
CDR3 DNA: TGTGCCAGCAGGGCGGGACTTCAGAGCTCCTACGAGCAGTACTTC

clone size: -
J gene: TRBJ2-3
V gene: TRBV29-1
D gene: -
CDR3 protein: CSVELAARIDTQYF
CDR3 DNA: TGCAGCGTTGAATTAGCTGCAAGGATAGATACGCAGTATTTT

clone size: -
J gene: TRBJ2-1
V gene: TRBV7-3
D gene: TRBD1
CDR3 protein: CASSPPGTAYNEQFF
CDR3 DNA: TGTGCCAGCAGCCCTCCCGGGACAGCTTACAATGAGCAGTTCTTC

clone size: -
J gene: TRBJ2-7
V gene: TRBV5-1
D gene: -
CDR3 protein: CASSLDHPGDEQYF
CDR3 DNA: TGCGCCAGCAGCTTGGACCACCCCGGGGACGAGCAGTACTTC

clone size: -
J gene: TRBJ2-7
V gene: TRBV11-2
D gene: -
CDR3 protein: CASSLFAQLVPYEQYF
CDR3 DNA: TGTGCCAGCAGCTTATTCGCGCAACTTGTACCCTACGAGCAGTACTTC

clone size: -
J gene: TRBJ2-7
V gene: TRBV27
D gene: -
CDR3 protein: CASRLAGNVREQYF
CDR3 DNA: TGTGCCAGCAGACTGGCAGGGAACGTGAGGGAGCAGTACTTC

clone size: -
J gene: TRBJ1-3
V gene: TRBV9
D gene: -
CDR3 protein: CASSVEHSGGNTIYF
CDR3 DNA: TGTGCCAGCAGCGTAGAGCACAGTGGAGGAAACACCATATATTTT

clone size: -
J gene: TRBJ1-1
V gene: TRBV12-3/TRBV12-4
D gene: -
CDR3 protein: CASSFQENTEAFF
CDR3 DNA: TGTGCCAGCAGTTTCCAGGAGAACACTGAAGCTTTCTTT

clone size: -
J gene: TRBJ2-4
V gene: TRBV7-2
D gene: TRBD2
CDR3 protein: CASSLDAGGVNIQYF
CDR3 DNA: TGTGCCAGCAGCTTAGATGCGGGAGGGGTGAACATTCAGTACTTC

clone size: -
J gene: TRBJ1-5
V gene: TRBV7-9
D gene: TRBD1
CDR3 protein: CASSLDRGVSSNQPQHF
CDR3 DNA: TGTGCCAGCAGCTTAGACAGGGGGGTTTCGAGCAATCAGCCCCAGCATTTT

clone size: once
J gene: TRBJ2-3
V gene: TRBV5-1
D gene: -
CDR3 protein: CASSLASTNTDTQYF
CDR3 DNA: TGCGCCAGCAGCTTGGCTTCGACTAACACAGATACGCAGTATTTT

clone size: -
J gene: TRBJ2-2
V gene: TRBV12-3/TRBV12-4
D gene: -
CDR3 protein: CASQGQGPGELFF
CDR3 DNA: TGTGCCAGCCAGGGGCAGGGGCCCGGGGAGCTGTTTTTT

clone size: -
J gene: TRBJ1-5
V gene: TRBV28
D gene: TRBD1
CDR3 protein: CASSWGQGGNQPQHF
CDR3 DNA: TGTGCCAGCAGTTGGGGACAGGGAGGCAATCAGCCCCAGCATTTT

clone size: -
J gene: TRBJ2-2
V gene: TRBV19
D gene: -
CDR3 protein: CASSIGLETGELFF
CDR3 DNA: TGTGCCAGTAGTATCGGACTGGAGACCGGGGAGCTGTTTTTT

clone size: -
J gene: TRBJ1-1
V gene: TRBV5-6
D gene: TRBD1
CDR3 protein: CASSLVSGTGENTEAFF
CDR3 DNA: TGTGCCAGCAGCTTGGTTTCCGGGACAGGGGAAAACACTGAAGCTTTCTTT

clone size: -
J gene: TRBJ1-4
V gene: TRBV7-7
D gene: -
CDR3 protein: CASSQGTNEKLFF
CDR3 DNA: TGTGCTAGCAGCCAGGGAACTAATGAAAAACTGTTTTTT

clone size: once
J gene: TRBJ2-2
V gene: TRBV7-2
D gene: -
CDR3 protein: CASSWSFSRAGELFF
CDR3 DNA: TGTGCCAGCAGTTGGTCTTTTTCGCGGGCCGGGGAGCTGTTTTTT

clone size: -
J gene: TRBJ1-4
V gene: TRBV6-5
D gene: -
CDR3 protein: CASLRYPRDEKLFF
CDR3 DNA: TGTGCCAGCCTCCGTTACCCCAGGGATGAAAAACTGTTTTTT

clone size: -
J gene: TRBJ1-3
V gene: TRBV4-3
D gene: -
CDR3 protein: CASSQTRGSGGNTIYF
CDR3 DNA: TGCGCCAGCAGCCAAACTAGGGGGTCTGGTGGAAACACCATATATTTT

clone size: -
J gene: TRBJ1-1
V gene: TRBV12-3/TRBV12-4
D gene: TRBD1
CDR3 protein: CASSSARGSEAFF
CDR3 DNA: TGTGCTAGCAGTTCGGCCAGGGGGTCTGAAGCTTTCTTT

clone size: -
J gene: TRBJ2-7
V gene: TRBV3-1/TRBV3-2
D gene: TRBD1
CDR3 protein: CASSQEGTGGTRDF
CDR3 DNA: TGTGCCAGCAGCCAAGAGGGGACAGGGGGAACTCGGGACTTC

clone size: -
J gene: TRBJ2-1
V gene: TRBV19
D gene: -
CDR3 protein: CASSIKTGNEQFF
CDR3 DNA: TGTGCCAGTAGTATAAAAACGGGCAATGAGCAGTTCTTC